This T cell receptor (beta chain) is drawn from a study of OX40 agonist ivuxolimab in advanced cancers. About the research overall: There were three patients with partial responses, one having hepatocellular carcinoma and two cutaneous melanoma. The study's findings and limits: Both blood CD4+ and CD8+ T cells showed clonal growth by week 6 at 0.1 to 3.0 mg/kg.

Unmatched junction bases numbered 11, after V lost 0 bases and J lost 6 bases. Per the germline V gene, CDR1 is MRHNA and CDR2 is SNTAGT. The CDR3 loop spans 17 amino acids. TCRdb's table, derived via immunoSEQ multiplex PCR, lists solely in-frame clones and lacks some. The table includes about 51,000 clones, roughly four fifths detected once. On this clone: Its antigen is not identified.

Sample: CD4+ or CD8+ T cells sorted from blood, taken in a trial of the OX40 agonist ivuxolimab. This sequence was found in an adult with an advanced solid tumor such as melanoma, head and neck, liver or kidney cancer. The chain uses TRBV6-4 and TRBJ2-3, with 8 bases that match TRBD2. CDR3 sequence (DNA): TGTGCCAGCAGTGACTCGTACGGGGGGGGCACATCTGATACGCAGTATTTT. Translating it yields CASSDSYGGGTSDTQYF.